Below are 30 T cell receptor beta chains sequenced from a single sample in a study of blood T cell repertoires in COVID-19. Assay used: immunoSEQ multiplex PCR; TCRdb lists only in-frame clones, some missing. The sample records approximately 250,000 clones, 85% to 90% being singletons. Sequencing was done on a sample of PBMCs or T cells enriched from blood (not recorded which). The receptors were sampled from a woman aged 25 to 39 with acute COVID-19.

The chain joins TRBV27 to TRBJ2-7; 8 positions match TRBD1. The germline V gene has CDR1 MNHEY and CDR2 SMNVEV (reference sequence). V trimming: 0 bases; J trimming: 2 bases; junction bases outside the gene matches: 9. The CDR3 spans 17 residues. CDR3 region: CASSLSGVRGLPYEQYF. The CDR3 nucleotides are TGTGCCAGCAGTTTATCAGGGGTCAGGGGGCTCCCCTACGAGCAGTACTTC.

DNA of the CDR3: TGTGCCAGCAGCGTAGGAGGCAGGGACGAGCAGTACTTC. It codes for CASSVGGRDEQYF. The chain has TRBV9 and TRBJ2-7; maybe TRBD1 (5 bases). CDR3 size: 13 residues. Between the trimmed V and J ends, which lost 0 bases and 5 bases, there was a span of 9 bases. Germline CDR1 SGDLS, CDR2 YYNGEE.

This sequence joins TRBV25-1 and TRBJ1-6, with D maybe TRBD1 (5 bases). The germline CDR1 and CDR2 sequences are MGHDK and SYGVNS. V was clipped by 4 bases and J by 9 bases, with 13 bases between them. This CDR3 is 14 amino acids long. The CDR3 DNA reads TGTGCCAGCAGTGTTCAGGGATCGGGTTCACCCCTCCACTTT. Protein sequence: CASSVQGSGSPLHF. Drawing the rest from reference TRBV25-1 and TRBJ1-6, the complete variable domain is EADIYQTPRYLVIGTGKKITLECSQTMGHDKMYWYQQDPGMELHLIHYSYGVNSTEKGDLSSESTVSRIRTEHFPLTLESARPSHTSQYLCASSVQGSGSPLHFGNGTRLTVT.

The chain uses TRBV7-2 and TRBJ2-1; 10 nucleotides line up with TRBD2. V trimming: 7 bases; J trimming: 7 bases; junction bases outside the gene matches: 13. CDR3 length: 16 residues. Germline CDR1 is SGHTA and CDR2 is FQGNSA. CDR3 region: CASTKLLAGVDNEQFF. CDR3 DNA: TGTGCCAGCACCAAACTTCTAGCGGGAGTTGATAATGAGCAGTTCTTC.

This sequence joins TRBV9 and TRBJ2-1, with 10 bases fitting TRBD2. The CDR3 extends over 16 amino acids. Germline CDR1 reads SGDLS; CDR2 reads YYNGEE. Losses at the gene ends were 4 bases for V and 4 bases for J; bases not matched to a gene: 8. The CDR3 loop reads CASSYSSGSEYNEQFF. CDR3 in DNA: TGTGCCAGCAGCTACTCTAGCGGGAGTGAGTACAATGAGCAGTTCTTC.

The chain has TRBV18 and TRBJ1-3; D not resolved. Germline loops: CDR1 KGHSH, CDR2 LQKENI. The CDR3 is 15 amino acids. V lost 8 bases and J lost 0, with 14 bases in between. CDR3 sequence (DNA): TGTGCCAGCGCCCGGGATCAGGACTCTGGAAACACCATATATTTT. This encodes CASARDQDSGNTIYF.

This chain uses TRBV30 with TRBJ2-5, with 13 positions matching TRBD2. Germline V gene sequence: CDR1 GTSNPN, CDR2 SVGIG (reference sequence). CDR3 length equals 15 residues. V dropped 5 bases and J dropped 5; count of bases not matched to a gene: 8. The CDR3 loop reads CAWDQRTSGSETQYF. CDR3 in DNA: TGTGCCTGGGACCAGAGGACTAGCGGGAGTGAGACCCAGTACTTC.

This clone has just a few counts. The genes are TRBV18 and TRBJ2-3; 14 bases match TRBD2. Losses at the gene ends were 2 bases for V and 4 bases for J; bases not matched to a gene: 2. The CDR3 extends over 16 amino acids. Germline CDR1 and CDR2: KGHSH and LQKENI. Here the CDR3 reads CASSPRTSGGPDTQYF. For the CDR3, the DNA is TGTGCCAGCTCACCAAGGACTAGCGGGGGGCCAGATACGCAGTATTTT.

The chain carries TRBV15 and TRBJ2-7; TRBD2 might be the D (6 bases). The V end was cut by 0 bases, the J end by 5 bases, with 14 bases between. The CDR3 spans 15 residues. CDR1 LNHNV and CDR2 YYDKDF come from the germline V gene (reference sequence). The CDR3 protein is CATSRDPGTGDEQYF. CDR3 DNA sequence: TGTGCCACCAGCAGAGATCCTGGGACGGGGGACGAGCAGTACTTC.

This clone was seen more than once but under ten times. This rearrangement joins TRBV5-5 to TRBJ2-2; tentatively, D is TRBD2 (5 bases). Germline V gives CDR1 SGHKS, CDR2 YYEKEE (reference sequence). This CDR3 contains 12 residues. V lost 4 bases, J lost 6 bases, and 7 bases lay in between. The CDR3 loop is CASSILAGELFF. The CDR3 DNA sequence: TGTGCCAGCAGCATACTAGCCGGGGAGCTGTTTTTT.

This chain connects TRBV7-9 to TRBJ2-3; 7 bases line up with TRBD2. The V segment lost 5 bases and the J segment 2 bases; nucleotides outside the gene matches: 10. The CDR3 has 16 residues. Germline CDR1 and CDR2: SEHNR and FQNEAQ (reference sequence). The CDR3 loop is CASSSPGGGNTDTQYF. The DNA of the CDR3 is TGTGCCAGCAGCAGTCCGGGAGGTGGCAACACAGATACGCAGTATTTT.

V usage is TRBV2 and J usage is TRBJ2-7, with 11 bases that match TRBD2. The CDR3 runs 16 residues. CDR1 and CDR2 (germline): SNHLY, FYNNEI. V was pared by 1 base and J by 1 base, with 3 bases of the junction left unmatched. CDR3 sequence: CASSEGLAGGSYEQYF. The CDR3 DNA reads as TGTGCCAGCAGTGAAGGGCTAGCGGGAGGATCCTACGAGCAGTACTTC.

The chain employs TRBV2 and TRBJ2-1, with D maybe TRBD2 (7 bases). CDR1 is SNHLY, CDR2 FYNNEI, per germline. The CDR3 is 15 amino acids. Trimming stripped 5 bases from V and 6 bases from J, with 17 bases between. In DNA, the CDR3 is TGTGCCAGCAGTTCCCCTGAGGGGGGGGGCAATGAGCAGTTCTTC. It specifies CASSSPEGGGNEQFF.

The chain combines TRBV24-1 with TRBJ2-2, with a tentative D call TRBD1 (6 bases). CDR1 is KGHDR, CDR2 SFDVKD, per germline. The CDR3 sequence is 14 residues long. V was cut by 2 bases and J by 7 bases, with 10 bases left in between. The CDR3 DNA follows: TGTGCCACCAGTGATTCGCGACAGGACGGGGAGCTGTTTTTT. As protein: CATSDSRQDGELFF.

The CDR3 DNA reads as TGTGCCAGCAGCTTGGGGCTAGCCAATGAGCAGTTCTTC. As protein: CASSLGLANEQFF. The V call is TRBV5-6, the J call TRBJ2-1, with D maybe TRBD2 (5 bases). The CDR3 runs 13 residues. V was clipped by 0 bases and J by 6 bases, with 7 bases between them. CDR1 SGHDT and CDR2 YYEEEE come from the germline V gene. The full variable domain, completed using reference TRBV5-6 and TRBJ2-1, is DAGVTQSPTHLIKTRGQQVTLRCSPKSGHDTVSWYQQALGQGPQFIFQYYEEEERQRGNFPDRFSGHQFPNYSSELNVNALLLGDSALYLCASSLGLANEQFFGPGTRLTVL.

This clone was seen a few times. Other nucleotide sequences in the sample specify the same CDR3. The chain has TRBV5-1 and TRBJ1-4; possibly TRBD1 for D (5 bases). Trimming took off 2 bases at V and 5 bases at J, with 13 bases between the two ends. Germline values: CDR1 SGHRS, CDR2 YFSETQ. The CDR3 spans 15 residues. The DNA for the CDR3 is TGCGCCAGCAGCTTACGGGGGGACGGAAATGAAAAACTGTTTTTT. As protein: CASSLRGDGNEKLFF. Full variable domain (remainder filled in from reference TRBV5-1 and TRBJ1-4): KAGVTQTPRYLIKTRGQQVTLSCSPISGHRSVSWYQQTPGQGLQFLFEYFSETQRNKGNFPGRFSGRQFSNSRSEMNVSTLELGDSALYLCASSLRGDGNEKLFFGSGTQLSVL.

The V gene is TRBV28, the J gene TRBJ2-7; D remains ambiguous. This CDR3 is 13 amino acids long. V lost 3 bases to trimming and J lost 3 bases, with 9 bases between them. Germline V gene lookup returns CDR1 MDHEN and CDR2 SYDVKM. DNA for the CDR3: TGTGCCAGCAGTTTCGCACACAACTACGAGCAGTACTTC. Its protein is CASSFAHNYEQYF. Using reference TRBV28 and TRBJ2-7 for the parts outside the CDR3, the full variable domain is DVKVTQSSRYLVKRTGEKVFLECVQDMDHENMFWYRQDPGLGLRLIYFSYDVKMKEKGDIPEGYSVSREKKERFSLILESASTNQTSMYLCASSFAHNYEQYFGPGTRLTVT.

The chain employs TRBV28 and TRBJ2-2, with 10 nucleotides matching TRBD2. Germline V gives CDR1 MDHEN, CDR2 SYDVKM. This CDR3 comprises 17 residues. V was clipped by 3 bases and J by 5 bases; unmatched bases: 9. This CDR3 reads CASSLGWTSGPTGELFF. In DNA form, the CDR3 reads TGTGCCAGCAGTTTGGGGTGGACTAGCGGACCGACCGGGGAGCTGTTTTTT.

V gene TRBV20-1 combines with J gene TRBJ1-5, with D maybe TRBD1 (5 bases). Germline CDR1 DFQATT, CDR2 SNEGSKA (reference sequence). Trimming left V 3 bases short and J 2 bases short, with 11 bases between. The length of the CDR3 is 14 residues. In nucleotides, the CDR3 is TGCAGTGCTAGTTTGGGGCTCGGCAATCAGCCCCAGCATTTT. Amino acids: CSASLGLGNQPQHF.

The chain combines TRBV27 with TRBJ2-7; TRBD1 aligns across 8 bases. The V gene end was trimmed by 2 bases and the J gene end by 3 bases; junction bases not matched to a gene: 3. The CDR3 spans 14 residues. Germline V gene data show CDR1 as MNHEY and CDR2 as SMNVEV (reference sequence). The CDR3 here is CASSLAGTGYEQYF. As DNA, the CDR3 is TGTGCCAGCAGTTTAGCCGGGACAGGCTACGAGCAGTACTTC.

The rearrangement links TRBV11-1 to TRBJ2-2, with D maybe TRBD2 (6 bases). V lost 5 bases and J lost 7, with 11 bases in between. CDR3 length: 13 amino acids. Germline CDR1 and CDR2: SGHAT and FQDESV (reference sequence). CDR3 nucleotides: TGTGCCAGCAGCCCACTAGCCGGCGGGGAGCTGTTTTTT. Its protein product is CASSPLAGGELFF. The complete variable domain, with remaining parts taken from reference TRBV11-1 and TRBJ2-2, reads EAEVAQSPRYKITEKSQAVAFWCDPISGHATLYWYRQILGQGPELLVQFQDESVVDDSQLPKDRFSAERLKGVDSTLKIQPAELGDSAMYLCASSPLAGGELFFGEGSRLTVL.

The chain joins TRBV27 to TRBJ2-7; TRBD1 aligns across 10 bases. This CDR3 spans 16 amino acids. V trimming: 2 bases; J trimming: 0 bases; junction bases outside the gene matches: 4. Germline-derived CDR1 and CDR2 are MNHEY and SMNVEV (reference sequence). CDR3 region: CASSLIGTGASYEQYF. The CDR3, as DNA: TGTGCCAGCAGTTTAATCGGGACAGGGGCCTCCTACGAGCAGTACTTC.

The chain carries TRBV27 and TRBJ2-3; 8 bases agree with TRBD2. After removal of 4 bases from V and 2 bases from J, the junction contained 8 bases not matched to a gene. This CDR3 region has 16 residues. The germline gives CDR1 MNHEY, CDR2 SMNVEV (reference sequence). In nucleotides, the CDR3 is TGTGCCAGCAGTTCCCGGGGACTAGTGCACACAGATACGCAGTATTTT. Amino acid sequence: CASSSRGLVHTDTQYF.

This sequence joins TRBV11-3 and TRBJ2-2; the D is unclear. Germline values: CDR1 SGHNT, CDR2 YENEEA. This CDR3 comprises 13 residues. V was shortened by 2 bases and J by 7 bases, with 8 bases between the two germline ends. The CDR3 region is CASSLPPHGELFF. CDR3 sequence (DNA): TGTGCCAGCAGCTTACCCCCCCACGGGGAGCTGTTTTTT.

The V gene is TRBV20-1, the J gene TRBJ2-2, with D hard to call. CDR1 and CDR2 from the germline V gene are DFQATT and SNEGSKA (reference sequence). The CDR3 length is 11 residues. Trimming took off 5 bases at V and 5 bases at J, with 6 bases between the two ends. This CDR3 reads CSAAGTGELFF. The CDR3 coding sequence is TGCAGTGCTGCCGGGACCGGGGAGCTGTTTTTT.

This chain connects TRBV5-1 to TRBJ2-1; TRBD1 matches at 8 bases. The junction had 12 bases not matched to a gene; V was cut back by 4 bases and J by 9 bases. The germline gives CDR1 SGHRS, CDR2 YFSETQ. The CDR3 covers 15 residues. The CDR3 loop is CASSPGGQALGEQFF. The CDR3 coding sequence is TGCGCCAGCAGCCCCGGGGGACAGGCCCTTGGTGAGCAGTTCTTC.

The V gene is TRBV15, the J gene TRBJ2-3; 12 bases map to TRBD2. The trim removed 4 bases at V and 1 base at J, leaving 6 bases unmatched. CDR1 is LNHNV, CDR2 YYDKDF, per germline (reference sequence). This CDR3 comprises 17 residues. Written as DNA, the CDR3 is TGTGCCACCAGCAACCCCGGACTAGCGGGACGCACAGATACGCAGTATTTT. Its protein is CATSNPGLAGRTDTQYF.

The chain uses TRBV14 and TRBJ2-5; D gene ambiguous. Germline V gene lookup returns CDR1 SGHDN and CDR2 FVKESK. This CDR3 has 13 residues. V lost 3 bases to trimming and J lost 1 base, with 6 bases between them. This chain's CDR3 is CASSQNFQETQYF. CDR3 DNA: TGTGCCAGCAGCCAGAACTTCCAAGAGACCCAGTACTTC.

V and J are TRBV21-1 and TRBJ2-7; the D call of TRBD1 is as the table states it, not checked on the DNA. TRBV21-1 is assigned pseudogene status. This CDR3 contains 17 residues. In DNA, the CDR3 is TGTGCCAGCAGCAAAGTATTAGGGACAGGGGACCCCTACGAGCAGTACTTC. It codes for CASSKVLGTGDPYEQYF.

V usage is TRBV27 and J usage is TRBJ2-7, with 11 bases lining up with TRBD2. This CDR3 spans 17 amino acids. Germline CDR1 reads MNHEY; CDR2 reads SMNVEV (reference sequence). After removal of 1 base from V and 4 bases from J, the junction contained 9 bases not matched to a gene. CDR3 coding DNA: TGTGCCAGCAGTTTATTATCAACTAGCGGGAGTGCGTACGAGCAGTACTTC. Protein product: CASSLLSTSGSAYEQYF.